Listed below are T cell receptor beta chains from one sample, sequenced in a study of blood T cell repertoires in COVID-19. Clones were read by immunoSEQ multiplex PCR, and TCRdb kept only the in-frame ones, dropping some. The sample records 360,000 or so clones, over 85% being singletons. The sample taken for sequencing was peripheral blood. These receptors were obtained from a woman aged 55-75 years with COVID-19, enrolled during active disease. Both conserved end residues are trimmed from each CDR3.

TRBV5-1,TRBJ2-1,ASSLDGRSYNEQF
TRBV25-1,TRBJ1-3,ASSGTGAGNTIY
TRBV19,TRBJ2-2,ASMNGLGQNTGELF
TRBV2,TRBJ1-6,ASGVGSDYSPLH
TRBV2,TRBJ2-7,ASSAGGSYEQY
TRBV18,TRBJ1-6,ASSLLQGPSSYNSPLH
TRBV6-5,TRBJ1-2,ASSDTGNWNYGYT
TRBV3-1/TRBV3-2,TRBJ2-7,ASSQGPTGEYEQY
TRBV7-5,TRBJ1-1,VRSLGTDEAF
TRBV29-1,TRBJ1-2,SGGDYGYT
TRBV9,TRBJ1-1,ASSGTGHTEAF
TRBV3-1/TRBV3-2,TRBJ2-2,ASSQEGKGAGTGELF
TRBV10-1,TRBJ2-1,ASRPGQGVIDEQF
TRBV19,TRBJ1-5,ASSKQGGSSNQPQH
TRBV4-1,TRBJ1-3,ASSQARDRSYGNTIY
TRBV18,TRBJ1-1,ASSPLSQSEAF
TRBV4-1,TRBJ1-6,ASSQAPDSPLH
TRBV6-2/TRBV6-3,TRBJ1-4,ASSYGAGRTAEKLF
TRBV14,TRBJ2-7,ASSQAGVPLIYEQY
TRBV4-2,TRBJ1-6,ASSQEERTGNSPLH
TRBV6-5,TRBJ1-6,ASSYYPGGNNSPLH
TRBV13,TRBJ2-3,ASNDVPLAGAEDTQY
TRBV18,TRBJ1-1,ASSYWTGATEAF
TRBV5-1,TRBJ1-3,ASASGHTSGNTIY
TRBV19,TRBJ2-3,ASSRGLSTDTQY
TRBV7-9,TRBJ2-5,ASSLFGTSEETQY
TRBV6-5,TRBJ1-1,ASSRQGGNTEAF
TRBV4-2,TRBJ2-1,ASSQGTSRGANEQF
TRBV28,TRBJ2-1,ASRAGGDNEQF
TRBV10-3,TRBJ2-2,AIIGHTGELF
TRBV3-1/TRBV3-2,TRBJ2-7,ASSQQGTYEQY
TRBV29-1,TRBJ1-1,SVAGHTAGGSTEAF
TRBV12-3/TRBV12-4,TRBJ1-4,ASNLDRDEKLF
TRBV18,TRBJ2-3,ASSPTGSSPDTQY
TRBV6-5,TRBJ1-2,ASSLDRDRIYGYT
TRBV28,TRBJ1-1,ASSLGGARNTEAF
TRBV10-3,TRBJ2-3,AISESPSGGADTQY
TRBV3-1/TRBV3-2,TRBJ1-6,ASTTWGGSKSPLH
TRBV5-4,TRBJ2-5,ASSLRLAGQETQY
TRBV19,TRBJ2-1,ASSISGGPNEQF
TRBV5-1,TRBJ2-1,ASSREGLAGGRSSYNEQF
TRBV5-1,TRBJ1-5,ASSLDSNQPQH